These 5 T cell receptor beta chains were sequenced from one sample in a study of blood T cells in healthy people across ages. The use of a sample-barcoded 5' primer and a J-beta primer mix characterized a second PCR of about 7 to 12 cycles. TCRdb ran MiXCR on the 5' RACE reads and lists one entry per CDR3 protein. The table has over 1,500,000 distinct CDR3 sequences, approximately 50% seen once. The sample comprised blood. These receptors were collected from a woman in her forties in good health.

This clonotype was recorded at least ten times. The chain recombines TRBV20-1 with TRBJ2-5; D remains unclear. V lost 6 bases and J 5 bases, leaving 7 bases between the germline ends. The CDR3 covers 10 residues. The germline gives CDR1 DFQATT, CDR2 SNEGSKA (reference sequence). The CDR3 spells CSAVSETQYF. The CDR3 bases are TGCAGTGCCGTTTCGGAGACCCAGTACTTC.

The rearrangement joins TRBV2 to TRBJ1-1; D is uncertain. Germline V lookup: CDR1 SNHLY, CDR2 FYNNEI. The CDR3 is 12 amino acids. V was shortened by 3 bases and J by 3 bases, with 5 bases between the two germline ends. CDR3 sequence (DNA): TGTGCCAGCAGTGATTGGTACACTGAAGCTTTCTTT. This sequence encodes CASSDWYTEAFF.

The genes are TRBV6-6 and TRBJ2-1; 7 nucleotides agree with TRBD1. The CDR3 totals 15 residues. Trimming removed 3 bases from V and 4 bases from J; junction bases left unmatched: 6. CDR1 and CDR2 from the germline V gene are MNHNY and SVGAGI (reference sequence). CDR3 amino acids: CASSYTGQSYNEQFF. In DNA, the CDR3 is TGTGCCAGCAGTTATACGGGACAGTCATACAATGAGCAGTTCTTC.

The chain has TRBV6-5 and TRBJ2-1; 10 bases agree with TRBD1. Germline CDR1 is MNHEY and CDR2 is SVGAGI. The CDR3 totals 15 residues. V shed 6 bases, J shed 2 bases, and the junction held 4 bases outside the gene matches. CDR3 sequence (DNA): TGTGCCAGCAGGAACGACAGGGGGCCCTACAATGAGCAGTTCTTC. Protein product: CASRNDRGPYNEQFF.

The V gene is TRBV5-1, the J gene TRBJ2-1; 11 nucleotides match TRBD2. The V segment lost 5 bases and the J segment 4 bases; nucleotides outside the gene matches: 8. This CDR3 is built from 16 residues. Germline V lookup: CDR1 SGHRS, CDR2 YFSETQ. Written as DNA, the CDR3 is TGCGCCAGCAGTCCTGGACTAGCGGGTTCGTACAATGAGCAGTTCTTC. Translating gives CASSPGLAGSYNEQFF. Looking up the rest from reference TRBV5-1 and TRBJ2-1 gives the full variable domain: KAGVTQTPRYLIKTRGQQVTLSCSPISGHRSVSWYQQTPGQGLQFLFEYFSETQRNKGNFPGRFSGRQFSNSRSEMNVSTLELGDSALYLCASSPGLAGSYNEQFFGPGTRLTVL.